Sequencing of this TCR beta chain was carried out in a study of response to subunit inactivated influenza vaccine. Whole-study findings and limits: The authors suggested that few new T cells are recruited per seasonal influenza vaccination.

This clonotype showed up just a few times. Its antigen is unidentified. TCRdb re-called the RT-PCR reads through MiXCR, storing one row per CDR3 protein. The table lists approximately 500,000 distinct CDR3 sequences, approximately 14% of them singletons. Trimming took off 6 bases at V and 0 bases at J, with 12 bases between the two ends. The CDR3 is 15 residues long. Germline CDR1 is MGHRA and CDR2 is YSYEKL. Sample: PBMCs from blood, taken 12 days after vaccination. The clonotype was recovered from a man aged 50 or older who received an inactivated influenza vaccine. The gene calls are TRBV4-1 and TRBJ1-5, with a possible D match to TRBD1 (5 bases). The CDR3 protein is CASRSGYVSNQPQHF. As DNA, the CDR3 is TGCGCCAGCAGGTCAGGGTACGTTAGCAATCAGCCCCAGCATTTT.